This TCR beta chain was captured by sequencing in a study of T cell responses to AZD1222 COVID-19 vaccine. Regarding the study as a whole: Regions 160-218 and 743-854 held dominance among vaccine-associated CD4 TCRs, which spanned spike. A reported finding is that nearly half of spike-specific TCRs target unmutated variant regions. Samples come after the peak T cell response, not at day 14.

As regards this clone: Its specificity is not known.

Assay used: immunoSEQ multiplex PCR; TCRdb lists only in-frame clones, some missing. The table lists tens of thousands of clones, around 84% of them singletons, with roughly 10% in the top ten. In germline, CDR1 is MDHEN, CDR2 SYDVKM. Trimming removed 8 bases at V and 3 bases at J, with 16 bases between. This CDR3 contains 14 residues. The receptor comes from an adult in good health. V and J are TRBV28 and TRBJ1-1; TRBD1 might be the D (6 bases). The specimen was peripheral blood, collected on day 0 of AZD1222 vaccination. The CDR3 DNA is TGTGCCAGCGTGGAGGACAGAGAGTACACTGAAGCTTTCTTT. This encodes CASVEDREYTEAFF.